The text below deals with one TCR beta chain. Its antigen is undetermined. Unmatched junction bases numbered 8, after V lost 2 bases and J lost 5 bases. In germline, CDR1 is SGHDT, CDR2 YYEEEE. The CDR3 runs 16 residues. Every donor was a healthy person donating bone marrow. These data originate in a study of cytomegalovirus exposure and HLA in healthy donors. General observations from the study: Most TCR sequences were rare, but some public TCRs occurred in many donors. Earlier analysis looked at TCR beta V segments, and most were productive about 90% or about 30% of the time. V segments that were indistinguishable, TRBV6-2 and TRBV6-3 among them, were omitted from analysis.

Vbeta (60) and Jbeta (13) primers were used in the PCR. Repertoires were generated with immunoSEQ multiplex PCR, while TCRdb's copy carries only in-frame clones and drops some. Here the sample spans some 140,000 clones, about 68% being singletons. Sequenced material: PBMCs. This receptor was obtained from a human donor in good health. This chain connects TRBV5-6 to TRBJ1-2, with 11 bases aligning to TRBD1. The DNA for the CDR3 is TGTGCCAGCAGCTTCGCCCCGGGACAGGGGGTATATGGCTACACCTTC. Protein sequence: CASSFAPGQGVYGYTF.